The 22 T cell receptor beta chains given below trace back to one sample, sequenced in a study of metastatic and nonmetastatic thyroid tumors. Not a single patient had been given any form of treatment at any point before undergoing thyroid surgery. Using MiXCR, TCRdb reanalyzed the PCR reads. The table lists about 4,200 clones, around a third of them singletons. Sequencing was performed on adjacent normal tissue. The receptors shown here come from a female donor with papillary thyroid cancer or a benign thyroid nodule (not recorded which). Some clones in this sample may be carry-over from other donors' samples.

By proportion, this clone is large. This chain joins TRBV3-1 and TRBJ2-7, with 8 bases that match TRBD2. CDR1 LGHDT and CDR2 YNNKEL come from the germline V gene (reference sequence). The V gene end was trimmed by 0 bases and the J gene end by 0 bases; junction bases not matched to a gene: 13. The CDR3 runs 19 residues. CDR3 DNA sequence: TGTGCCAGCAGCCAAGATCCCCTGGGTTCTAGCGGGCCCTCCTACGAGCAGTACTTC. Translation: CASSQDPLGSSGPSYEQYF.

The chain combines TRBV7-9 with TRBJ1-1; 8 nucleotides agree with TRBD1. This CDR3 has 14 amino acids. V shed 3 bases and J 4 bases; nucleotides not matched to a gene: 4. Germline-derived CDR1 and CDR2 are SEHNR and FQNEAQ (reference sequence). The CDR3 region is CASSLITGGTEAFF. CDR3 in DNA: TGTGCCAGCAGCTTGATCACAGGGGGCACTGAAGCTTTCTTT.

The chain carries TRBV29-1 and TRBJ2-1, with D tentatively TRBD2 (6 bases). Trimming took off 1 base at V and 9 bases at J, with 13 bases between the two ends. CDR1 is SQVTM, CDR2 ANQGSEA, per germline. CDR3 length: 13 residues. CDR3 sequence reads: CSVEGPRGSEQFF. The CDR3 DNA reads TGCAGCGTTGAAGGACCACGGGGGAGTGAGCAGTTCTTC.

V gene TRBV14 combines with J gene TRBJ2-7; the match to TRBD1 covers 9 bases. The CDR3 is made up of 17 amino acids. The V gene's germline CDR1 is SGHDN and CDR2 FVKESK. V gave up 4 bases and J gave up 0 bases; unmatched junction bases: 10. DNA of the CDR3: TGTGCCAGCAGCCCCCGATCGGGACAGGGTTTCTCCTACGAGCAGTACTTC. Translated: CASSPRSGQGFSYEQYF.

Written as DNA, the CDR3 is TGTGCCAGCGGGAGGGGGCAGGGCGAAGGTGAACTGTTTTTT. It translates to CASGRGQGEGELFF. J is TRBJ1-4 and V is TRBV28, with TRBD1 matching 7 bases. The germline V gene has CDR1 MDHEN and CDR2 SYDVKM. This CDR3 has 14 residues. Trimming removed 8 bases from V and 12 bases from J; junction bases left unmatched: 15.

The chain carries TRBV30 and TRBJ2-5, with D possibly matching TRBD2 (5 bases). The CDR3 consists of 11 residues. Germline V gene lookup returns CDR1 GTSNPN and CDR2 SVGIG (reference sequence). Trimming removed 5 bases at V and 10 bases at J, with 14 bases between. In DNA, the CDR3 is TGTGCCTGGGAGGTTGGAGGAAACCAGTACTTC. Its translation: CAWEVGGNQYF.

The V call is TRBV20-1, the J call TRBJ2-7; TRBD1 matches at 11 bases. This CDR3 has 16 residues. V gave up 0 bases and J gave up 4 bases; unmatched junction bases: 8. Germline CDR1 is DFQATT and CDR2 is SNEGSKA (reference sequence). The CDR3 DNA follows: TGCAGTGCTAGAGAGCCCGGGACAGGGGGTTTGTACGAGCAGTACTTC. Translating gives CSAREPGTGGLYEQYF.

V usage is TRBV5-1 and J usage is TRBJ2-2, with 10 bases that match TRBD1. Per germline, CDR1 SGHRS and CDR2 YFSETQ. Germline trimming cut 5 bases from V and 6 bases from J; bases unmatched to any gene: 4. This CDR3 region has 14 residues. The CDR3 DNA follows: TGCGCCAGCAGTGAGGACAGGGGGGCCGGGGAGCTGTTTTTT. Its translation: CASSEDRGAGELFF.

The chain employs TRBV11-2 and TRBJ2-7, with unresolved D. This CDR3 contains 12 residues. Looked up from germline, CDR1 is SGHAT and CDR2 is FQNNGV. V was pared by 3 bases and J by 7 bases, with 10 bases between. The CDR3 here is CASSFRVGEQYF. The DNA of the CDR3 is TGTGCCAGCAGCTTTCGGGTAGGGGAGCAGTACTTC.

J is TRBJ2-7 and V is TRBV6-6; D may be TRBD1 (6 bases). V was trimmed by 2 bases and J by 0 bases, leaving 8 bases between them. The CDR3 has 14 residues. In germline, CDR1 is MNHNY, CDR2 SVGAGI (reference sequence). The CDR3: CASSYGQRSYEQYF. The DNA for the CDR3 is TGTGCCAGCAGTTACGGACAGCGCTCCTACGAGCAGTACTTC.

In its sample, this clone is medium-sized. This chain joins TRBV18 and TRBJ1-2, with TRBD1 matching 9 bases. The J segment lost 8 bases and the V segment lost 2 bases, leaving 18 bases of the junction unmatched. The CDR3 contains 18 residues. The germline gives CDR1 KGHSH, CDR2 LQKENI. CDR3 sequence reads: CASSPDPWPQDRGGGYTF. CDR3 coding DNA: TGTGCCAGCTCACCAGACCCTTGGCCCCAGGACAGGGGAGGAGGCTACACCTTC.

This rearrangement joins TRBV11-2 to TRBJ2-7, with D possibly being TRBD1 (5 bases). The CDR3 totals 13 residues. The V end lost 3 bases, the J end lost 4 bases, and 10 bases lay between the germline ends. The germline V gene encodes CDR1 SGHAT and CDR2 FQNNGV. CDR3 in amino acids: CASSLGQVYEQYF. CDR3 in DNA: TGTGCCAGCAGCTTGGGGCAGGTTTACGAGCAGTACTTC.

This clone was counted a few times. J is TRBJ2-5 and V is TRBV10-3, with 14 bases matching TRBD2. This CDR3 has 19 amino acids. After removal of 4 bases from V and 5 bases from J, the junction contained 15 bases not matched to a gene. Germline V gives CDR1 ENHRY, CDR2 SYGVKD. The CDR3 region is CAISGYLGRGLAGEETQYF. The CDR3, as DNA: TGTGCCATCAGTGGATACCTAGGACGGGGACTAGCGGGAGAGGAGACCCAGTACTTC.

This clone has a handful of counts. CDR3 DNA: TGTGCCAGCAGTCACGGCGGGACAGGCCACTCCTACGAGCAGTACTTC. This codes for CASSHGGTGHSYEQYF. The chain joins TRBV6-5 to TRBJ2-7; 8 bases line up with TRBD1. The CDR3 loop spans 16 amino acids. With 5 bases clipped from V and 0 bases from J, the junction kept 9 bases outside the gene matches. The germline CDR1 and CDR2 sequences are MNHEY and SVGAGI.

At least ten counts were recorded for this clone. A much larger clone lies one base from this, so it may be a read error. Other DNA variants within this sample encode the same CDR3. The chain combines TRBV19 with TRBJ1-5; D may be TRBD1 (5 bases). Trimming pared 6 bases from V and 4 bases from J, leaving 16 bases between. The CDR3 is 15 residues long. Germline V gene sequence: CDR1 LNHDA, CDR2 SQIVND (reference sequence). CDR3 DNA sequence: TGTGCCAGTAGACAAGTTATGGGGGGTAATCAGCCCCAGCATTTT. Translation: CASRQVMGGNQPQHF.

This clone rates as large. The V call is TRBV20-1, the J call TRBJ2-7; perhaps TRBD2 as D (5 bases). The germline V gene encodes CDR1 DFQATT and CDR2 SNEGSKA (reference sequence). This CDR3 comprises 13 residues. This chain's CDR3 is CSAHSGKSYEQYF. The CDR3, as DNA: TGCAGCGCTCATTCGGGGAAATCCTACGAGCAGTACTTC.

The CDR3 loop is CASGGQGSYEQYF. For the CDR3, the DNA is TGTGCCAGCGGGGGACAGGGGTCCTACGAGCAGTACTTC. J is TRBJ2-7 and V is TRBV6-1; 10 bases match TRBD1. This CDR3 is 13 amino acids long. V dropped 8 bases and J dropped 1; count of bases not matched to a gene: 2. Germline assignment: CDR1 MNHNS and CDR2 SASEGT.

This clone has only a few counts. V usage is TRBV6-1 and J usage is TRBJ1-2; the D is unclear. V was clipped by 6 bases and J by 3 bases, with 8 bases between them. The CDR3 spans 12 residues. Germline V CDR1 and CDR2: MNHNS, SASEGT. In nucleotides, the CDR3 is TGTGCCAGCAGCATTTCGGACTATGGCTACACCTTC. Residues: CASSISDYGYTF.

This clone was observed a single time. The chain links TRBV20-1 to TRBJ2-7, with D hard to call. Trimming shortened V by 3 bases and J by 2 bases, and 11 bases separated the two germline ends. Germline V CDR1 and CDR2: DFQATT, SNEGSKA (reference sequence). This CDR3 spans 13 amino acids. CDR3 bases: TGCAGTGCTAGTAAGGGCGCTGCCTACGAGCAGTACTTC. Amino acid sequence: CSASKGAAYEQYF.

The chain recombines TRBV5-6 with TRBJ1-1; no definite D call. The germline V and J ends were trimmed by 2 bases and 0 bases, with 14 bases remaining between them. The CDR3 runs 16 residues. Germline CDR1 reads SGHDT; CDR2 reads YYEEEE. The CDR3: CASSFSSTELNTEAFF. The CDR3 DNA sequence: TGTGCCAGCAGCTTTAGCTCGACCGAGTTGAACACTGAAGCTTTCTTT.

The rearrangement uses TRBV12-3 or TRBV12-4 and TRBJ2-2; no clear D gene. Trimming removed 3 bases at V and 5 bases at J, with 4 bases between. The CDR3 loop spans 12 amino acids. CDR3 protein: CASSFGTGELFF. The CDR3 DNA follows: TGTGCCAGCAGTTTTGGGACCGGGGAGCTGTTTTTT.

The chain carries TRBV27 and TRBJ1-4; D perhaps matches TRBD1 (6 bases). Per the germline V gene, CDR1 is MNHEY and CDR2 is SMNVEV (reference sequence). The CDR3 is made up of 14 amino acids. The V and J ends lost 6 bases and 8 bases respectively, with 16 bases between them. CDR3: CASRKGHLGEKLFF. CDR3 DNA: TGTGCCAGCAGGAAGGGACACCTGGGAGAAAAACTGTTTTTT.